The subject of this entry is one T cell receptor (beta chain). The sample is drawn from a study of sequential checkpoint blockade in melanoma. Whole-study context: First-line arms were nivolumab then ipilimumab, or the reverse, randomized 1:1.

Sequencing used immunoSEQ multiplex PCR; TCRdb keeps in-frame clones, though not all of them. The sample carries approximately 7,700 clones, about 60% recorded once. Deletions cut 2 bases from V and 8 bases from J, with 16 bases between. Germline-derived CDR1 and CDR2 are KGHSH and LQKENI. The CDR3 has 16 residues. Treatment denoted: randomized to nivolumab then ipilimumab (arm A) or the reverse (arm B). From thawed PBMCs, live CD3+CD8+ cells negative for CD19 and CD56 were sorted. The receptor comes from a human donor with melanoma. This sample comprised CD8+ T cells sorted from blood (inferred from file names), obtained from a patient given nivolumab and ipilimumab in sequence. The rearrangement joins TRBV18 to TRBJ1-6; possible D gene TRBD1, 5 bases. The CDR3 bases are TGTGCCAGCTCACCATTCGACAGCCTCTCTTATTCACCCCTCCACTTT. Its protein product is CASSPFDSLSYSPLHF.